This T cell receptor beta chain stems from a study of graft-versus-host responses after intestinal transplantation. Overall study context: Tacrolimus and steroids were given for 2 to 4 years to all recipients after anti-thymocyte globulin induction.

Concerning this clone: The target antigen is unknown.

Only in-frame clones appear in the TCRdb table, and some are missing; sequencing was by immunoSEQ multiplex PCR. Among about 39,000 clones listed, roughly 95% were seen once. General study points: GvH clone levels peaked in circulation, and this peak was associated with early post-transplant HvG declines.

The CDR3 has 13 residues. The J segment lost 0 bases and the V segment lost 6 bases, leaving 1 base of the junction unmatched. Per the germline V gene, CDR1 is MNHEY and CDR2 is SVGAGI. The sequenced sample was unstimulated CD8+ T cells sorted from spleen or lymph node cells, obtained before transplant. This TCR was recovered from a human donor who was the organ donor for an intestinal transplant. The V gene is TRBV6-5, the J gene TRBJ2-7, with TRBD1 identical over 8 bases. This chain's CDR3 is CASSTGGSYEQYF. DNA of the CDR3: TGTGCCAGCAGCACAGGGGGCTCCTACGAGCAGTACTTC.